This T cell receptor (beta chain) was identified in a study of cytomegalovirus exposure and HLA in healthy donors. The study's findings and limits: A later analysis reportedly identified an Asian-associated ancestry cluster as carrying fewer N-insertions than the approximately 710-donor mean. The authors enumerated 150 to 200 TCR beta chains as linked to cytomegalovirus.

A remark on this clone: The target antigen is unknown.

The trim removed 5 bases at V and 4 bases at J, leaving 5 bases unmatched. This CDR3 contains 14 residues. Germline V gene sequence: CDR1 SGHVS, CDR2 FQNEAQ. A multiplex PCR was run with 60 Vbeta primers and 13 Jbeta primers. Clones were sequenced by immunoSEQ multiplex PCR, and TCRdb holds only the in-frame ones, with some missing. The sample shows 100,000 or so clones, about 80% of them seen only once. Sequenced: PBMCs. The rearrangement uses TRBV7-8 and TRBJ2-7; 10 nucleotides align to TRBD2. The source of this sequence is a man aged 50-59 years in good health and CMV-seropositive. Here the CDR3 DNA reads TGTGCCAGCAGCCAAACTAGCGGGATGTACGAGCAGTACTTC. The encoded protein is CASSQTSGMYEQYF.